The 23 T cell receptor beta chains presented below share a single source sample, sequenced in a study of shared clonotypes between healthy human individuals. In the naive CD8 group, cells lacked CD45RO and were positively selected for CCR7, so terminally differentiated effector memory CD45RA+ cells were left out. Produced via immunoSEQ multiplex PCR; TCRdb's table is partial and in-frame only. The data hold roughly 2,000,000 clones, with just under 95% observed a single time. The specimen sequenced was naive CD8+ T cells sorted from blood. The receptors were gathered from a man aged 18-30 years in good health.

Points on this clone: In the same sample, other DNA sequences code for this CDR3. The V and J genes are TRBV6-1 and TRBJ1-1, with a weak D call TRBD1 (5 bases). In germline, CDR1 is MNHNS, CDR2 SASEGT. With 2 bases removed from V and 0 bases from J, the gap between germline ends came to 10 bases. This CDR3 spans 15 amino acids. The CDR3, as DNA: TGTGCCAGCAGTGAACGGGGCCTGATGAACACTGAAGCTTTCTTT. Translation gives CASSERGLMNTEAFF.

This clone was observed once. The chain employs TRBV29-1 and TRBJ1-4, with 10 bases lining up with TRBD1. Germline V CDR1 and CDR2: SQVTM, ANQGSEA. The junction had 8 bases not matched to a gene; V was cut back by 6 bases and J by 1 base. CDR3 length: 16 amino acids. In DNA, the CDR3 is TGCAGCGTGCGGGGGACAGGGGAAGGAACTAATGAAAAACTGTTTTTT. Protein: CSVRGTGEGTNEKLFF.

As regards this clone: Relative to the germline gene, one junction end is altered; a read error may explain this. The chain employs TRBV29-1 and TRBJ2-1; TRBD2 is a possible D gene (6 bases). Germline V CDR1 and CDR2: SQVTM, ANQGSEA. The CDR3 extends over 17 amino acids. The CDR3 DNA reads as TGCAGCGTCGAAGAAAGACCCATACCGGCGACTAGCAATGAGCAGTTCTTC. Protein sequence: CSVEERPIPATSNEQFF.

Concerning this clone: Other nucleotide sequences from this sample produce the same CDR3. The CDR3 DNA reads as TGCGCCAGCAGCCAAGGCGTCGGGGGGGTGGAGACCCAGTACTTC. Translating gives CASSQGVGGVETQYF. V usage is TRBV4-1 and J usage is TRBJ2-5; 8 bases line up with TRBD2. The CDR3 covers 15 residues. The ends lost 1 base at V and 5 bases at J; junction bases unmatched: 6. The V gene's germline CDR1 is MGHRA and CDR2 YSYEKL.

The genes are TRBV11-3 and TRBJ2-7; 8 bases align to TRBD1. This CDR3 is 13 amino acids long. Germline CDR1 is SGHNT and CDR2 is YENEEA. After removal of 5 bases from V and 3 bases from J, the junction contained 3 bases not matched to a gene. This CDR3 reads CASSAGQDYEQYF. The CDR3 region has the DNA TGTGCCAGCAGCGCGGGACAGGACTACGAGCAGTACTTC.

On this clone: The same CDR3 is also encoded by other DNA sequences in this sample. This sequence joins TRBV6-5 and TRBJ2-7; 9 bases line up with TRBD1. The CDR3 runs to 14 residues. The junction had 4 bases not matched to a gene; V was cut back by 6 bases and J by 1 base. Germline CDR1 is MNHEY and CDR2 is SVGAGI. The CDR3 nucleotides read TGTGCCAGCAGCCCGGGACAGGGATCCTACGAGCAGTACTTC. Translating it yields CASSPGQGSYEQYF.

The chain couples TRBV11-2 to TRBJ2-1; 9 positions match TRBD2. CDR1 and CDR2 (germline): SGHAT, FQNNGV. V dropped 2 bases and J dropped 7; count of bases not matched to a gene: 6. This CDR3 is built from 15 residues. In nucleotides, the CDR3 is TGTGCCAGCAGCTTATTAGCGGGAGCACGGAATGAGCAGTTCTTC. Translated, it gives CASSLLAGARNEQFF.

This CDR3 reads CASSVALETYEQYF. For the CDR3, the DNA is TGTGCCAGCAGCGTAGCCCTTGAAACCTACGAGCAGTACTTC. This sequence joins TRBV9 and TRBJ2-7; D unresolved. Trimming shortened V by 0 bases and J by 2 bases, and 9 bases separated the two germline ends. This CDR3 region has 14 residues. Looked up from germline, CDR1 is SGDLS and CDR2 is YYNGEE.

The chain couples TRBV29-1 to TRBJ2-2; 9 positions match TRBD1. The CDR3 has 15 amino acids. Germline-derived CDR1 and CDR2 are SQVTM and ANQGSEA. The ends lost 1 base at V and 6 bases at J; junction bases unmatched: 6. The CDR3 region is CSVEVGDRVPGELFF. The CDR3 DNA follows: TGCAGCGTTGAAGTCGGGGACAGGGTTCCCGGGGAGCTGTTTTTT.

The chain combines TRBV29-1 with TRBJ2-1; D possibly corresponds to TRBD2 (6 bases). V dropped 4 bases and J dropped 0 bases, with 22 bases sitting between them. The CDR3 has 18 amino acids. Germline-derived CDR1 and CDR2 are SQVTM and ANQGSEA. The CDR3 sequence is CSVVRWRGGAYSYNEQFF. As DNA, the CDR3 is TGCAGCGTTGTGAGATGGAGGGGCGGGGCATACTCCTACAATGAGCAGTTCTTC.

This chain links TRBV16 with TRBJ2-3; unclear D gene. This CDR3 has 13 residues. Per germline, CDR1 KGHSY and CDR2 FQNENV. The ends were cut back, 3 bases at V and 5 bases at J, with 9 bases in the middle. This CDR3 reads CASSQSSEDTQYF. CDR3 bases: TGTGCCAGCAGCCAGTCCTCGGAAGATACGCAGTATTTT.

This clone has just one count. The chain is built from TRBV19 and TRBJ1-1, with D maybe TRBD1 (6 bases). CDR1 and CDR2 (germline): LNHDA, SQIVND (reference sequence). The CDR3 consists of 13 residues. Trimming took 5 bases from V and 5 from J, leaving 12 bases between them. The CDR3 DNA is TGTGCCAGTAGTGAGGGGGATCTGACTGAAGCTTTCTTT. Translation: CASSEGDLTEAFF.

This chain joins TRBV2 and TRBJ1-5; 7 bases map to TRBD1. V lost 6 bases to trimming and J lost 6 bases; unmatched junction nucleotides: 8. CDR1 is SNHLY and CDR2 is FYNNEI in the germline V gene. The CDR3 length is 14 residues. The CDR3 loop reads CASSAQGESQPQHF. The CDR3 DNA reads as TGTGCCAGCAGCGCCCAGGGGGAGAGTCAGCCCCAGCATTTT.

This clone showed up just once. The V and J genes are TRBV11-2 and TRBJ2-7; D perhaps matches TRBD2 (5 bases). V lost 5 bases and J 3 bases, leaving 11 bases between the germline ends. Germline V gives CDR1 SGHAT, CDR2 FQNNGV. The CDR3 covers 13 residues. For the CDR3, the DNA is TGTGCCAGCAGCACCGGACTCCACTACGAGCAGTACTTC. The encoded protein is CASSTGLHYEQYF.

The chain carries TRBV2 and TRBJ1-2; TRBD1 might be the D (5 bases). The CDR3 covers 15 residues. The ends were cut back, 6 bases at V and 2 bases at J, with 16 bases in the middle. CDR1 SNHLY and CDR2 FYNNEI come from the germline V gene. The CDR3 nucleotides are TGTGCCAGCAGGGAGGGGATTGAGGTGAACTATGGCTACACCTTC. It codes for CASREGIEVNYGYTF.

CDR3 sequence reads: CASTLSQGYNSPLHF. Here the CDR3 DNA reads TGTGCCAGCACTCTTTCCCAGGGTTATAATTCACCCCTCCACTTT. V gene TRBV27 combines with J gene TRBJ1-6; maybe TRBD1 (5 bases). CDR3 length: 15 residues. Germline lookup yields CDR1 MNHEY and CDR2 SMNVEV (reference sequence). The V end lost 7 bases, the J end lost 4 bases, and 14 bases lay between the germline ends.

The chain recombines TRBV7-8 with TRBJ2-5, with TRBD2 as a possible D gene (6 bases). This CDR3 comprises 15 residues. V was trimmed by 0 bases and J by 3 bases, leaving 11 bases between them. Per the germline V gene, CDR1 is SGHVS and CDR2 is FQNEAQ. The CDR3 loop reads CASSLADYYEETQYF. The CDR3 nucleotides read TGTGCCAGCAGCTTAGCGGACTACTACGAAGAGACCCAGTACTTC. The entire variable domain, with the rest obtained from reference TRBV7-8 and TRBJ2-5, is as follows: GAGVSQSPRYKVAKRGQDVALRCDPISGHVSLFWYQQALGQGPEFLTYFQNEAQLDKSGLPSDRFFAERPEGSVSTLKIQRTQQEDSAVYLCASSLADYYEETQYFGPGTRLLVL.

The table lists this clone with a few counts. The chain carries TRBV7-9 and TRBJ2-1; D ambiguous. CDR3 length: 14 amino acids. Germline lookup yields CDR1 SEHNR and CDR2 FQNEAQ (reference sequence). Deletions cut 7 bases from V and 8 bases from J, with 18 bases between. DNA for the CDR3: TGTGCCAGCACCCCACCCGTTTCGTCCTATGAGCAGTTCTTC. This gives the protein CASTPPVSSYEQFF. Using reference TRBV7-9 and TRBJ2-1 for the parts outside the CDR3, the full variable domain is DTGVSQNPRHKITKRGQNVTFRCDPISEHNRLYWYRQTLGQGPEFLTYFQNEAQLEKSRLLSDRFSAERPKGSFSTLEIQRTEQGDSAMYLCASTPPVSSYEQFFGPGTRLTVL.

The genes are TRBV7-6 and TRBJ1-5; D is possibly TRBD1 (6 bases). Germline V gives CDR1 SGHVS, CDR2 FNYEAQ. V lost 1 base to trimming and J lost 7 bases, with 11 bases between them. This CDR3 region has 14 residues. CDR3 in DNA: TGTGCCAGCAGCTTAGGGGGGGCTGTACAGCCCCAGCATTTT. It translates to CASSLGGAVQPQHF.

This clone was observed once. The chain employs TRBV10-3 and TRBJ2-3, with TRBD2 matching 7 bases. The CDR3 runs to 16 residues. J was trimmed by 2 bases and V by 4 bases; bases with no gene match: 9. Germline V gene lookup returns CDR1 ENHRY and CDR2 SYGVKD. CDR3 DNA: TGTGCCATCAGTGGGAGCGGGAACAGCATCACAGATACGCAGTATTTT. This codes for CAISGSGNSITDTQYF.

This clone was detected a few times. The chain has TRBV25-1 and TRBJ1-1; perhaps TRBD1 as D (5 bases). CDR1 is MGHDK, CDR2 SYGVNS, per germline. CDR3 length: 13 residues. Trimming pared 4 bases from V and 4 bases from J, leaving 10 bases between. This chain's CDR3 is CASSVKGLTEAFF. The CDR3 region has the DNA TGTGCCAGCAGTGTGAAGGGGCTCACTGAAGCTTTCTTT.

The V gene is TRBV5-6, the J gene TRBJ2-1; D possibly uses TRBD1 or TRBD2 (5 bases each). Trimming took 0 bases from V and 0 from J, leaving 13 bases between them. This CDR3 is built from 17 residues. CDR1 SGHDT and CDR2 YYEEEE come from the germline V gene. The CDR3 sequence is CASSLDFWGPSYNEQFF. The DNA for the CDR3 is TGTGCCAGCAGCTTGGATTTTTGGGGACCCTCCTACAATGAGCAGTTCTTC.

CDR3 amino acids: CASSLAGGPPLHF. CDR3 in DNA: TGTGCCAGCAGCTTAGCGGGGGGACCACCCCTCCACTTT. The chain employs TRBV7-2 and TRBJ1-6; TRBD1 is a possible D gene (5 bases). Germline lookup yields CDR1 SGHTA and CDR2 FQGNSA. V was pared by 0 bases and J by 11 bases, with 8 bases between. The CDR3 is made up of 13 amino acids.